The clone carrying this T cell receptor beta chain was detected many times. The data stem from a study of Graves' ophthalmopathy and Graves' hyperthyroidism. Amplified material comprised TCR beta CDR3 regions derived from RNA transcripts. Following a first-round RT-PCR that used HTBI primers, a second-round multiplex PCR was carried out. One entry per CDR3 protein results from TCRdb running MiXCR on the multiplex PCR reads. Here the sample spans about 400,000 distinct CDR3 sequences, roughly 18% being singletons. CDR3 length: 12 amino acids. Germline CDR1 and CDR2: MDHEN and SYDVKM. V was clipped by 3 bases and J by 4 bases, with 6 bases between them.

This chain links TRBV28 with TRBJ1-2; D uncertain. The material sequenced was peripheral blood. The origin of this receptor is a woman in her late teens or twenties with Graves' ophthalmopathy. CDR3 sequence (DNA): TGTGCCAGCAGTTTGGAACCCTATGGCTACACCTTC. It encodes CASSLEPYGYTF.